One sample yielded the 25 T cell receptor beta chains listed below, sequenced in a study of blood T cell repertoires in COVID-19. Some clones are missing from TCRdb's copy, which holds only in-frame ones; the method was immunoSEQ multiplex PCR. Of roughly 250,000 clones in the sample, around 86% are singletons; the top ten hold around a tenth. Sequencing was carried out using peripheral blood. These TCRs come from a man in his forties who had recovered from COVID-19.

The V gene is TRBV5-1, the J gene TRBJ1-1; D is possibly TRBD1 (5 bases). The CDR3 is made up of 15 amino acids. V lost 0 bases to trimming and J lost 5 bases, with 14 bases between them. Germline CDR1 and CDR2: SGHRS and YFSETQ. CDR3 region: CASSLAAGSGTEAFF. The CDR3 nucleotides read TGCGCCAGCAGCTTGGCTGCAGGGTCCGGAACTGAAGCTTTCTTT.

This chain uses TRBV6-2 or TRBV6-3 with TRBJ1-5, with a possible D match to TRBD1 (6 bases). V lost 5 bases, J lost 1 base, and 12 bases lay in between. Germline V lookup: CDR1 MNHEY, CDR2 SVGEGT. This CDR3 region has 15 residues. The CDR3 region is CASSETQGSNQPQHF. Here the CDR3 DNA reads TGTGCCAGCAGTGAGACACAGGGAAGCAATCAGCCCCAGCATTTT.

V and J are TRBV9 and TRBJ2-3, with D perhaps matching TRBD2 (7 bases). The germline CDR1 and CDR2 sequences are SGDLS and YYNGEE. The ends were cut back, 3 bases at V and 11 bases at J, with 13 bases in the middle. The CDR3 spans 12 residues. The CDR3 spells CASSATGGWQYF. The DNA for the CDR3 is TGTGCCAGCAGCGCCACGGGGGGCTGGCAGTATTTT.

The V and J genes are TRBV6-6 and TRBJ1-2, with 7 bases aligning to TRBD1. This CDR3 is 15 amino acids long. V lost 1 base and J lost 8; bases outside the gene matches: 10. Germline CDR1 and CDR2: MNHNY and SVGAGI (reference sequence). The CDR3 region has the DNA TGTGCCAGCAGTTACTTTACAGGGGATGTGGGGGGCTACACCTTC. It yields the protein CASSYFTGDVGGYTF.

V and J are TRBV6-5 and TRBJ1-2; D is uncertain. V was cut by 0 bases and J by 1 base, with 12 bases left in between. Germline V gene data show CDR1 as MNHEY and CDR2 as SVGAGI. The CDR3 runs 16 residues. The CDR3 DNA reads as TGTGCCAGCAGTTACTCGTCCAGACTTCATAACTATGGCTACACCTTC. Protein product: CASSYSSRLHNYGYTF.

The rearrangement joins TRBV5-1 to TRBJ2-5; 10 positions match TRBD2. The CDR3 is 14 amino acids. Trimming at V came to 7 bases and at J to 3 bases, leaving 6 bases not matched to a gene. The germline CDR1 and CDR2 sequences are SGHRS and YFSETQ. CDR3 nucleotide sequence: TGCGCCAGCGGACGAAGCGGGGGGGAAGAGACCCAGTACTTC. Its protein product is CASGRSGGEETQYF.

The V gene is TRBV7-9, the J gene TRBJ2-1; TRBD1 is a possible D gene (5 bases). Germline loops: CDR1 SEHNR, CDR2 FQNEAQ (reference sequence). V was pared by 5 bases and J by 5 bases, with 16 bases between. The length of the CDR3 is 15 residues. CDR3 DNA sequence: TGTGCCAGCAGCCAGGGAACCCCTGTTGACAATGAGCAGTTCTTC. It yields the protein CASSQGTPVDNEQFF.

The CDR3: CASTEASSSLSEQYF. The CDR3 bases are TGCGCCAGCACCGAGGCTTCTAGCTCCCTAAGCGAGCAGTACTTC. V usage is TRBV5-1 and J usage is TRBJ2-7; D possibly corresponds to TRBD2 (5 bases). Trimming cost V 6 bases and J 6 bases, with 22 bases left between them. The germline V gene encodes CDR1 SGHRS and CDR2 YFSETQ. The CDR3 contains 15 residues.

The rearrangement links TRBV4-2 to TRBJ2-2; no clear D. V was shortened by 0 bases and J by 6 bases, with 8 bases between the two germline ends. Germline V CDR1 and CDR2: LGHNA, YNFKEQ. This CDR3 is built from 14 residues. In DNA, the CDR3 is TGTGCCAGCAGCCAAGATCCGGGTCCCGGGGAGCTGTTTTTT. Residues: CASSQDPGPGELFF.

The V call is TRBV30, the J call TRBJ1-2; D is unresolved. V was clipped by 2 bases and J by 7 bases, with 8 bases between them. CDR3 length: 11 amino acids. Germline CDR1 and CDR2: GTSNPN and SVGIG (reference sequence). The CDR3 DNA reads TGTGCCTGGAGTTCGGCGGTTGGCTACACCTTC. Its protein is CAWSSAVGYTF.

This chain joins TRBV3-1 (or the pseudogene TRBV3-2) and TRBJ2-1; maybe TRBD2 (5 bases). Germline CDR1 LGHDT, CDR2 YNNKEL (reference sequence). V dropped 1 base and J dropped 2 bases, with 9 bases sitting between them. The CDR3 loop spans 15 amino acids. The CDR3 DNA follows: TGTGCCAGCAGCCAAGTGGCGGGCCCCTACAATGAGCAGTTCTTC. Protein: CASSQVAGPYNEQFF.

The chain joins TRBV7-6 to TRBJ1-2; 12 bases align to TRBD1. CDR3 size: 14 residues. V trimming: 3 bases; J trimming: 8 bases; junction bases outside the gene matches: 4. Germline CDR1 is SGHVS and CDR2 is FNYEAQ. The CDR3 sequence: CASSLGTGGLGYTF. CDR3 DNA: TGTGCCAGCAGCTTGGGGACAGGGGGCTTGGGCTACACCTTC.

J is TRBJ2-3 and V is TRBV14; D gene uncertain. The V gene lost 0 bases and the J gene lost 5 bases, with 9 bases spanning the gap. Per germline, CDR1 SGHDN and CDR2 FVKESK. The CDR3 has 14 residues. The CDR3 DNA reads TGTGCCAGCAGCCAAGATTCGGTTCGAGATACGCAGTATTTT. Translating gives CASSQDSVRDTQYF.

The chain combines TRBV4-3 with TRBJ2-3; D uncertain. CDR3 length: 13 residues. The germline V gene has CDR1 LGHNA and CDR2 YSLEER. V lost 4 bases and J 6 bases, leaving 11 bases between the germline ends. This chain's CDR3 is CASSRSRLDTQYF. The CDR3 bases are TGCGCCAGCAGCCGATCACGGTTGGATACGCAGTATTTT.

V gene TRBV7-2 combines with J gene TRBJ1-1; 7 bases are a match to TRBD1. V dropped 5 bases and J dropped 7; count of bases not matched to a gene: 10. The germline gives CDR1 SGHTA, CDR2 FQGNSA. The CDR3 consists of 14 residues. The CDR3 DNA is TGTGCCAGCAGCGAGACAGGGCAAGATAGTGAAGCTTTCTTT. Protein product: CASSETGQDSEAFF.

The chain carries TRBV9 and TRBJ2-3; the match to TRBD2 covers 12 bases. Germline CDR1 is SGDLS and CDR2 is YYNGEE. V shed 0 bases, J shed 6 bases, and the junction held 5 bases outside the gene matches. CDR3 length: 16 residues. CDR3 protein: CASSVALAGGEDTQYF. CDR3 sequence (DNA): TGTGCCAGCAGCGTAGCGCTAGCGGGAGGGGAGGATACGCAGTATTTT. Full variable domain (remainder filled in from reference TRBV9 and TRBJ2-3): DSGVTQTPKHLITATGQRVTLRCSPRSGDLSVYWYQQSLDQGLQFLIQYYNGEERAKGNILERFSAQQFPDLHSELNLSSLELGDSALYFCASSVALAGGEDTQYFGPGTRLTVL.

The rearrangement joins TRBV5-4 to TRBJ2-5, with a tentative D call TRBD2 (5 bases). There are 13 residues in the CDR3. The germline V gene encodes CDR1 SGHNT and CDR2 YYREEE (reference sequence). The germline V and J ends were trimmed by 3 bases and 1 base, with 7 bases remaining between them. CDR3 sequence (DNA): TGTGCCAGCAGCTCTACTAGCCAAGAGACCCAGTACTTC. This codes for CASSSTSQETQYF.

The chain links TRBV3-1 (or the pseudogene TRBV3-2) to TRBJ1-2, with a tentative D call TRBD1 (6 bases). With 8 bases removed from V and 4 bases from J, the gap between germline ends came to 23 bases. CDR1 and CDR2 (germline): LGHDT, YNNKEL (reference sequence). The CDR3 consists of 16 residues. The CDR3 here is CASRGDTSHWGYGYTF. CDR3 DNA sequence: TGTGCCAGCCGGGGGGACACCTCCCATTGGGGCTATGGCTACACCTTC.

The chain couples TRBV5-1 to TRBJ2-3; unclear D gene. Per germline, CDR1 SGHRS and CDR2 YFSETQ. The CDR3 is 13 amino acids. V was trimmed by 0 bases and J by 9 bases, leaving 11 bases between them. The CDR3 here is CASSLEVLGTQYF. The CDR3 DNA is TGCGCCAGCAGCTTGGAAGTGCTAGGAACGCAGTATTTT.

CDR3 nucleotides: TGTGCCAGCAGCTCGCGGGACTACCCATGGGAAGAGACCCAGTACTTC. Translating it yields CASSSRDYPWEETQYF. This sequence joins TRBV7-2 and TRBJ2-5; 7 bases align to TRBD2. Losses at the gene ends were 4 bases for V and 3 bases for J; bases not matched to a gene: 11. CDR1 and CDR2 from the germline V gene are SGHTA and FQGNSA. The CDR3 is made up of 16 amino acids.

The CDR3 nucleotides are TGTGCCAGCAGTTATGCGGGACAGCTGAACAATGAGCAGTTCTTC. Its protein is CASSYAGQLNNEQFF. The genes are TRBV6-6 and TRBJ2-1; D may be TRBD1 (7 bases). Germline-derived CDR1 and CDR2 are MNHNY and SVGAGI (reference sequence). V lost 3 bases to trimming and J lost 5 bases, with 14 bases between them. The CDR3 loop spans 15 amino acids.

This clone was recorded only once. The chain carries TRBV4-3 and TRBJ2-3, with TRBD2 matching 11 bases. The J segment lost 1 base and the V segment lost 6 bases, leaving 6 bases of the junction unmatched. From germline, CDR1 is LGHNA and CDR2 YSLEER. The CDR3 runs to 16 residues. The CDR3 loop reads CASRLVAGGGTDTQYF. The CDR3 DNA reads TGCGCCAGCAGACTCGTAGCGGGAGGGGGCACAGATACGCAGTATTTT.

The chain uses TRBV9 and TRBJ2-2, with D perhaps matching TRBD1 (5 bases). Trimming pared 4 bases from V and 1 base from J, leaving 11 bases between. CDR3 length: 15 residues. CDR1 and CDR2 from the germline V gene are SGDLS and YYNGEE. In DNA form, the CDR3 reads TGTGCCAGCAGCTTCCCAGGGCGGAACACCGGGGAGCTGTTTTTT. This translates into CASSFPGRNTGELFF.

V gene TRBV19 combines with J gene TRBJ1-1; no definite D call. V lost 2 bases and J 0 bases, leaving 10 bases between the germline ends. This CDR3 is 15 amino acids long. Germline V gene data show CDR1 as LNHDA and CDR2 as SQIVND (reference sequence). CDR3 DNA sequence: TGTGCCAGTAGTATACCCAGGCCTATGAACACTGAAGCTTTCTTT. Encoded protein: CASSIPRPMNTEAFF.

In DNA form, the CDR3 reads TGTGCCAGCAGCCGAGCAGCGACAGGGACATACGAGCAGTACTTC. It translates to CASSRAATGTYEQYF. This chain connects TRBV4-2 to TRBJ2-7, with 7 bases lining up with TRBD1. J was trimmed by 4 bases and V by 4 bases; bases with no gene match: 10. The germline V gene has CDR1 LGHNA and CDR2 YNFKEQ. This CDR3 has 15 amino acids.